These T cell receptor beta chains were read from a single sample in a study of radiation and T cells in renal cell carcinoma. The protocol was immunoSEQ multiplex PCR, while the TCRdb copy is restricted to in-frame clones and leaves out a portion. The data contain about 95,000 clones, 65% to 90% of them singletons. The starting material was blood, obtained from a patient whose treatment included radiotherapy and nephrectomy. These TCRs come from a man aged 50 to 59 with renal cell carcinoma. Each CDR3 is given with its conserved first and last residue. D genes are given only for firm matches. Clone size is not always given. Where it is, it says once, few, many or a class for expanded clones.

J | size | V | D | length | CDR3 | DNA
TRBJ1-2 | . | TRBV10-3 | TRBD1 | 15 | CAIRDRDSPNYGYTF | TGTGCCATCAGGGACCGGGACAGCCCTAACTATGGCTACACCTTC
TRBJ1-5 | . | TRBV10-3 | . | 15 | CAISGGGPGNQPQHF | TGTGCCATCAGTGGAGGGGGGCCTGGCAATCAGCCCCAGCATTTT
TRBJ2-1 | . | TRBV5-1 | TRBD1 | 15 | CASSSGQGTYNEQFF | TGCGCCAGCAGCTCCGGACAGGGTACCTACAATGAGCAGTTCTTC
TRBJ1-1 | . | TRBV27 | . | 13 | CASSFSMDTEAFF | TGTGCCAGCAGTTTCAGTATGGACACTGAAGCTTTCTTT
TRBJ2-3 | few | TRBV2 | . | 16 | CASSFNVRGSTDTQYF | TGTGCCAGCAGTTTTAATGTTCGGGGTTCGACAGATACGCAGTATTTT
TRBJ1-2 | . | TRBV6-5 | TRBD1 | 14 | CASTSGDRAYGYTF | TGTGCCAGCACCTCAGGCGACAGGGCGTATGGCTACACCTTC
TRBJ2-2 | . | TRBV4-3 | . | 15 | CASSPGEGVAGELFF | TGCGCCAGCAGCCCGGGGGAAGGGGTCGCCGGGGAGCTGTTTTTT
TRBJ1-5 | once | TRBV18 | . | 14 | CASSIADSNQPQHF | TGTGCCAGCTCAATTGCCGATAGCAATCAGCCCCAGCATTTT
TRBJ1-6 | few | TRBV30 | . | 17 | CACDRRQDSSYNSPLHF | TGTGCCTGTGATAGGAGACAGGACAGCTCCTATAATTCACCCCTCCACTTT
TRBJ2-7 | . | TRBV27 | TRBD2 | 15 | CASSPGTSGYYEQYF | TGTGCCAGCAGTCCCGGGACTAGCGGGTACTACGAGCAGTACTTC
TRBJ2-1 | . | TRBV5-1 | TRBD2 | 14 | CASSFSGTYNEQFF | TGCGCCAGCAGCTTTAGCGGGACCTACAATGAGCAGTTCTTC
TRBJ2-1 | . | TRBV10-3 | TRBD2 | 15 | CAISEVAGEGVGEFF | TGTGCCATCAGTGAAGTAGCGGGAGAGGGGGTAGGCGAGTTCTTC
TRBJ2-2 | . | TRBV23-1 | . | 15 | CASSQSPEATGELFF | TGCGCCAGCAGTCAATCTCCTGAAGCCACCGGGGAGCTGTTTTTT
TRBJ1-1 | . | TRBV5-1 | . | 16 | CASSLVKGRGFTEAFF | TGCGCCAGCAGCTTGGTCAAGGGAAGAGGATTTACTGAAGCTTTCTTT
TRBJ2-1 | . | TRBV7-2 | . | 14 | CASSMAGPYNEQFF | TGTGCCAGCAGCATGGCGGGTCCCTACAATGAGCAGTTCTTC
TRBJ2-3 | once | TRBV6-1 | TRBD1 | 14 | CASSGQGSKDTQYF | TGTGCCAGCAGTGGACAGGGTTCTAAAGATACGCAGTATTTT
TRBJ2-3 | . | TRBV6-6 | TRBD2 | 16 | CASSYKRGATTDTQYF | TGTGCCAGCAGTTACAAGCGGGGGGCCACCACAGATACGCAGTATTTT
TRBJ1-2 | . | TRBV9 | . | 15 | CASSDGLHSGYGYTF | TGTGCCAGCAGCGACGGACTCCATTCGGGCTATGGCTACACCTTC
TRBJ1-1 | . | TRBV5-1 | . | 16 | CASRNLTGGGMAEAFF | TGCGCCAGCAGGAATTTAACAGGTGGTGGGATGGCTGAAGCTTTCTTT
TRBJ2-5 | . | TRBV7-3 | . | 14 | CASSLSAGEETQYF | TGTGCCAGCAGCTTAAGCGCAGGGGAAGAGACCCAGTACTTC
TRBJ2-1 | . | TRBV11-2 | TRBD2 | 17 | CASSLGQLAGGSHEQFF | TGTGCCAGCAGCTTAGGGCAACTAGCGGGAGGTAGCCATGAGCAGTTCTTC
TRBJ2-5 | . | TRBV7-9 | . | 11 | CASSPGATQYF | TGTGCCAGCAGCCCGGGAGCGACCCAGTACTTC
TRBJ1-1 | once | TRBV5-4 | . | 15 | CASRGVSPLNTEAFF | TGTGCCAGCAGAGGGGTTAGTCCCCTGAACACTGAAGCTTTCTTT
TRBJ2-7 | . | TRBV5-8 | TRBD2 | 15 | CASSLSRGAIYEQYF | TGTGCCAGCAGCTTATCGCGGGGGGCGATCTACGAGCAGTACTTC
TRBJ2-5 | . | TRBV10-3 | . | 14 | CAISGPGRQETQYF | TGTGCCATCAGTGGGCCAGGACGCCAAGAGACCCAGTACTTC
TRBJ1-2 | . | TRBV28 | . | 13 | CASSYDRNYGYTF | TGTGCCAGCAGTTACGACAGGAACTATGGCTACACCTTC
TRBJ1-1 | few | TRBV5-1 | . | 13 | CASSEQGNTEAFF | TGCGCCAGCAGCGAACAAGGAAACACTGAAGCTTTCTTT
TRBJ2-1 | . | TRBV6-1 | TRBD2 | 15 | CASNGETSVMDEQFF | TGTGCCAGCAACGGTGAGACTAGCGTTATGGATGAGCAGTTCTTC
TRBJ2-2 | . | TRBV7-8 | . | 16 | CASSLDSPLNYGELFF | TGTGCCAGCAGCTTAGATAGTCCGCTCAATTACGGGGAGCTGTTTTTT
TRBJ2-5 | once | TRBV11-3 | TRBD2 | 13 | CASSFGGEETQYF | TGTGCCAGCAGCTTCGGGGGGGAGGAGACCCAGTACTTC
TRBJ1-3 | . | TRBV9 | . | 16 | CASSVDSVNSGNTIYF | TGTGCCAGCAGCGTAGACAGCGTGAACTCTGGAAACACCATATATTTT
TRBJ1-3 | . | TRBV5-1 | . | 17 | CASSLDGGWYSGNTIYF | TGCGCCAGCAGCTTGGATGGGGGTTGGTACTCTGGAAACACCATATATTTT
TRBJ2-1 | . | TRBV11-3 | TRBD2 | 16 | CASSSRRAGGNNEQFF | TGTGCCAGCAGCTCAAGGAGAGCGGGAGGAAACAATGAGCAGTTCTTC
TRBJ2-3 | . | TRBV5-4 | TRBD2 | 14 | CASGTGGQSDTQYF | TGTGCCAGCGGAACGGGGGGGCAGTCAGATACGCAGTATTTT
TRBJ1-5 | few | TRBV5-1 | . | 13 | CASSLGTEQPQHF | TGCGCCAGCAGCTTGGGAACAGAGCAGCCCCAGCATTTT
TRBJ1-1 | . | TRBV4-1 | . | 15 | CASSYKQGLNTEAFF | TGCGCCAGCAGCTACAAGCAGGGTCTGAACACTGAAGCTTTCTTT
TRBJ1-6 | once | TRBV19 | TRBD1 | 14 | CASSIGQGRSPLHF | TGTGCCAGTAGTATCGGACAGGGGCGGTCACCCCTCCACTTT
TRBJ2-4 | . | TRBV9 | . | 15 | CASSVSPGDVNIQYF | TGTGCCAGCAGCGTATCTCCAGGGGATGTAAACATTCAGTACTTC
TRBJ2-5 | . | TRBV5-1 | . | 13 | CASSPPQGETQYF | TGCGCCAGCAGCCCGCCTCAGGGGGAGACCCAGTACTTC
TRBJ2-1 | . | TRBV5-1 | . | 15 | CASSFTQTNYNEQFF | TGCGCCAGCAGCTTTACACAGACAAATTACAATGAGCAGTTCTTC
TRBJ1-2 | . | TRBV28 | . | 13 | CASSLGGARGYTF | TGTGCCAGCAGTTTAGGGGGGGCTAGAGGCTACACCTTC
TRBJ2-4 | . | TRBV18 | TRBD2 | 16 | CASSPITSSGKNIQYF | TGTGCCAGCTCACCAATTACGTCTAGCGGAAAAAACATTCAGTACTTC
TRBJ2-5 | . | TRBV10-2 | . | 11 | CASSEQETQYF | TGCGCCAGCAGTGAACAAGAGACCCAGTACTTC
TRBJ1-3 | . | TRBV9 | . | 14 | CASSVLGAGNTIYF | TGTGCCAGCAGCGTATTAGGAGCTGGAAACACCATATATTTT
TRBJ2-1 | . | TRBV5-1 | TRBD2 | 15 | CASSLLPSGGDEQFF | TGCGCCAGCAGCTTGTTACCTAGCGGGGGTGATGAGCAGTTCTTC
TRBJ1-1 | few | TRBV5-5 | . | 17 | CASSLVFTGRGKAEAFF | TGTGCCAGCAGCTTGGTGTTTACAGGGAGGGGGAAGGCTGAAGCTTTCTTT
TRBJ1-1 | . | TRBV6-6 | . | 12 | CASRQEPTEAFF | TGTGCCAGCAGACAGGAGCCGACTGAAGCTTTCTTT
TRBJ2-3 | . | TRBV27 | . | 15 | CASSPRGGTTDTQYF | TGTGCCAGCAGCCCCCGAGGGGGGACCACAGATACGCAGTATTTT
TRBJ1-5 | . | TRBV6-5 | TRBD1 | 15 | CASSLGQDSNQPQHF | TGTGCCAGCAGCCTCGGACAGGATAGCAATCAGCCCCAGCATTTT
TRBJ1-2 | few | TRBV5-1 | . | 16 | CASSGPQGGGLGGYTF | TGCGCCAGCAGCGGTCCCCAGGGAGGCGGGCTAGGGGGCTACACCTTC
TRBJ2-5 | . | TRBV7-2 | . | 13 | CASSPRHRDTQYF | TGTGCCAGCAGCCCCCGCCATCGGGACACCCAGTACTTC
TRBJ2-1 | . | TRBV4-2 | . | 18 | CASSQILRTGSSYNEQFF | TGTGCCAGCAGCCAAATTCTCCGTACAGGGAGCTCCTACAATGAGCAGTTCTTC
TRBJ1-2 | . | TRBV4-1 | . | 14 | CASSQGLGNYGYTF | TGCGCCAGCAGCCAAGGGCTAGGGAACTATGGCTACACCTTC
TRBJ1-2 | . | TRBV27 | TRBD1 | 14 | CASSPTTGSYGYTF | TGTGCCAGCAGTCCAACGACAGGGAGCTATGGCTACACCTTC
TRBJ2-5 | . | TRBV7-9 | . | 13 | CASSKAAPETQYF | TGTGCCAGCAGCAAAGCGGCCCCGGAGACCCAGTACTTC
TRBJ2-2 | . | TRBV11-3 | . | 12 | CASSLEAGELFF | TGTGCCAGCAGCTTAGAGGCCGGGGAGCTGTTTTTT
TRBJ1-3 | . | TRBV5-6 | . | 15 | CASSFEQKSGNTIYF | TGTGCCAGCAGCTTCGAACAGAAGTCTGGAAACACCATATATTTT
TRBJ2-7 | . | TRBV7-2 | TRBD2 | 15 | CASSLSSGQTYEQYF | TGTGCCAGCAGCTTATCTAGCGGTCAGACCTACGAGCAGTACTTC
TRBJ1-2 | . | TRBV9 | . | 13 | CASSVVGGGGYTF | TGTGCCAGCAGCGTAGTGGGGGGTGGTGGCTACACCTTC
TRBJ1-2 | . | TRBV5-5 | TRBD1 | 15 | CASKPWTGTNYGYTF | TGTGCCAGCAAGCCGTGGACAGGGACTAACTATGGCTACACCTTC